The following is a T cell receptor beta chain sequence with its context. V was pared by 3 bases and J by 7 bases, with 20 bases between. The CDR3 runs to 17 residues. The V gene's germline CDR1 is SGHRS and CDR2 YFSETQ. In terms of age and location, participants ranged from roughly 18 to 90 years and lived in 24 US areas. A case of COVID-19 had been met by exposed participants within 2 weeks before study entry. This record belongs to a study of blood T cell repertoires in COVID-19. Study overall: Acute-phase and convalescent COVID-19 samples originated in the United States, Italy and Spain.

In the study's own analysis: Cell counts per sample came from amplifying reference gene primers. Method: immunoSEQ multiplex PCR; TCRdb's copy keeps in-frame clones and lacks some. V, J and clone size were drawn from that table, and D and trimming were deduced from the DNA. Among 150,000 or so clones listed, approximately 86% were seen once. The origin of this receptor is a woman aged 40 to 50 who had been exposed to COVID-19. The chain has TRBV5-1 and TRBJ1-6; possibly TRBD1 for D (5 bases). The sequenced material came from PBMCs or T cells enriched from blood (not recorded which). As DNA, the CDR3 is TGCGCCAGCAGCTCAGATTCCCAGGGAGGCCCCAATTCACCCCTCCACTTT. It is translated as CASSSDSQGGPNSPLHF.